A single sample is the source of the 8 T cell receptor beta chains below, sequenced in a study of blood T cell repertoires in COVID-19. Using immunoSEQ multiplex PCR, the repertoire was profiled, and TCRdb retains in-frame clones only, with some absent. The sample has around 260,000 clones, roughly 85% seen once. The sample was PBMCs or T cells enriched from blood (not recorded which). Source of these receptors: a woman aged 25-40 years who had recovered from COVID-19.

The count of this clone is one. V usage is TRBV3-1 (or the pseudogene TRBV3-2) and J usage is TRBJ1-1, with D uncertain. V gave up 4 bases and J gave up 11 bases, with 14 bases separating them. The CDR3 contains 12 residues. Germline-derived CDR1 and CDR2 are LGHDT and YNNKEL (reference sequence). The CDR3: CASSRGQAVAFF. The DNA for the CDR3 is TGTGCCAGCAGCCGTGGCCAGGCCGTCGCTTTCTTT.

This chain links TRBV7-9 with TRBJ2-7; possible D gene TRBD1, 5 bases. This CDR3 has 15 amino acids. The V and J ends lost 0 bases and 2 bases respectively, with 11 bases between them. Germline CDR1 is SEHNR and CDR2 is FQNEAQ (reference sequence). CDR3 loop: CASSLAGPPTYEQYF. CDR3 DNA sequence: TGTGCCAGCAGCTTAGCGGGGCCCCCTACCTACGAGCAGTACTTC.

This rearrangement joins TRBV28 to TRBJ1-2; D call uncertain. The ends were cut back, 5 bases at V and 5 bases at J, with 9 bases in the middle. CDR1 and CDR2 (germline): MDHEN, SYDVKM. This CDR3 is built from 12 residues. The CDR3 DNA reads as TGTGCCAGCAGTAAACAAAGATATGGCTACACCTTC. This sequence encodes CASSKQRYGYTF.

This chain joins TRBV6-5 and TRBJ1-5, with D unclear. V was trimmed by 0 bases and J by 0 bases, leaving 9 bases between them. There are 16 residues in the CDR3. From germline, CDR1 is MNHEY and CDR2 SVGAGI. The CDR3 loop is CASSYSSVFSNQPQHF. The CDR3 bases are TGTGCCAGCAGTTACTCGAGCGTTTTTAGCAATCAGCCCCAGCATTTT.

V and J are TRBV9 and TRBJ2-1; 10 bases are shared with TRBD2. This CDR3 comprises 15 residues. The V gene end was trimmed by 6 bases and the J gene end by 4 bases; junction bases not matched to a gene: 7. Germline lookup yields CDR1 SGDLS and CDR2 YYNGEE. In nucleotides, the CDR3 is TGTGCCAGCACCCCTAGCGGGAGTAGGTACAATGAGCAGTTCTTC. Encoded protein: CASTPSGSRYNEQFF.

The rearrangement uses TRBV28 and TRBJ1-4; D is undetermined. The V gene lost 3 bases and the J gene lost 8 bases, with 7 bases spanning the gap. The CDR3 has 12 residues. CDR1 MDHEN and CDR2 SYDVKM come from the germline V gene. CDR3 sequence (DNA): TGTGCCAGCAGTTTTCGGAGGGAAAAACTGTTTTTT. Its translation is CASSFRREKLFF.

The rearrangement joins TRBV19 to TRBJ2-2; TRBD2 aligns across 8 bases. V was clipped by 6 bases and J by 7 bases; unmatched bases: 7. This CDR3 spans 14 amino acids. Germline loops: CDR1 LNHDA, CDR2 SQIVND (reference sequence). CDR3 DNA sequence: TGTGCCAGTAGATCGGGGGGGGCGGTCGGGGAGCTGTTTTTT. Protein product: CASRSGGAVGELFF.

This clone is a singleton in its sample. The chain recombines TRBV7-2 with TRBJ1-1, with 7 bases matching TRBD1. The junction had 4 bases not matched to a gene; V was cut back by 3 bases and J by 3 bases. From germline, CDR1 is SGHTA and CDR2 FQGNSA. The length of the CDR3 is 14 residues. CDR3 sequence: CASSFDREYTEAFF. In DNA form, the CDR3 reads TGTGCCAGCAGCTTTGACAGGGAGTACACTGAAGCTTTCTTT.